The 16 T cell receptor beta chains presented below share a single source sample, sequenced in a study of blood T cell repertoires in COVID-19. The protocol was immunoSEQ multiplex PCR, while the TCRdb copy is restricted to in-frame clones and leaves out a portion. The repertoire includes about 120,000 clones, 90% of them detected once, and under 2% sits in the top ten. Sequencing was carried out using peripheral blood. These receptors were obtained from a human donor with active COVID-19. The donor label of this sample is uncertain.

This sequence joins TRBV4-1 and TRBJ2-7, with a tentative D call TRBD2 (5 bases). Trimming pared 1 base from V and 0 bases from J, leaving 10 bases between. Germline V CDR1 and CDR2: MGHRA, YSYEKL. The CDR3 sequence is 15 residues long. DNA of the CDR3: TGCGCCAGCAGCCAAGTTCGGGGTAGCTCCTACGAGCAGTACTTC. Protein product: CASSQVRGSSYEQYF.

This chain links TRBV29-1 with TRBJ1-3; possible D gene TRBD1, 5 bases. From germline, CDR1 is SQVTM and CDR2 ANQGSEA. This CDR3 has 11 residues. V dropped 8 bases and J dropped 7 bases, with 12 bases sitting between them. The CDR3 DNA sequence: TGCAGCATCCGAGCAGGGAACACCATATATTTT. It encodes CSIRAGNTIYF.

The rearrangement uses TRBV7-9 and TRBJ1-1, with 8 positions matching TRBD1. The CDR3 is 15 residues long. Germline loops: CDR1 SEHNR, CDR2 FQNEAQ (reference sequence). Trimming removed 4 bases from V and 1 base from J; junction bases left unmatched: 5. CDR3 DNA: TGTGCCAGCAGCTCCCTCAGGGGGCCGAACACTGAAGCTTTCTTT. Translation: CASSSLRGPNTEAFF.

The genes are TRBV6-5 and TRBJ1-6; D is uncertain. Trimming removed 3 bases from V and 7 bases from J, with 13 bases in between. This CDR3 is built from 15 residues. Looked up from germline, CDR1 is MNHEY and CDR2 is SVGAGI. In nucleotides, the CDR3 is TGTGCCAGCAGTTATTGGGTCGGGTCAAATTCACCCCTCCACTTT. Translating gives CASSYWVGSNSPLHF.

This chain joins TRBV29-1 and TRBJ2-3; maybe TRBD2 (5 bases). This CDR3 region has 14 residues. Germline CDR1 reads SQVTM; CDR2 reads ANQGSEA. Trimming shortened V by 7 bases and J by 0 bases, and 14 bases separated the two germline ends. The CDR3, as DNA: TGCAGCGGGACCGGTAGGGAGAGCACAGATACGCAGTATTTT. The encoded protein is CSGTGRESTDTQYF.

The rearrangement uses TRBV6-5 and TRBJ1-5; D is unclear. The CDR3 extends over 15 amino acids. V was cut by 5 bases and J by 0 bases, with 11 bases left in between. Germline V gene lookup returns CDR1 MNHEY and CDR2 SVGAGI. Here the CDR3 reads CASSPTYSSNQPQHF. CDR3 nucleotides: TGTGCCAGCAGTCCCACATACAGTAGCAATCAGCCCCAGCATTTT.

The V gene is TRBV3-1 (or the pseudogene TRBV3-2), the J gene TRBJ1-1; 7 positions agree with TRBD1. V shed 4 bases, J shed 8 bases, and the junction held 13 bases outside the gene matches. The CDR3 extends over 15 amino acids. Looked up from germline, CDR1 is LGHDT and CDR2 is YNNKEL (reference sequence). The CDR3 bases are TGTGCCAGCAGCCGAAGGACAGGCAGCCCCGGCGAAGCTTTCTTT. It codes for CASSRRTGSPGEAFF.

The chain combines TRBV6-5 with TRBJ1-1; D unclear. Germline CDR1 is MNHEY and CDR2 is SVGAGI. This CDR3 has 14 amino acids. V lost 6 bases to trimming and J lost 0 bases, with 11 bases between them. The CDR3 sequence is CASRAGTLNTEAFF. The CDR3 nucleotides are TGTGCCAGCAGGGCGGGTACTTTGAACACTGAAGCTTTCTTT.

This chain links TRBV2 with TRBJ1-5; perhaps TRBD1 as D (6 bases). This CDR3 spans 14 amino acids. The germline CDR1 and CDR2 sequences are SNHLY and FYNNEI. Deletions cut 2 bases from V and 5 bases from J, with 10 bases between. The CDR3 loop is CASSEMGGHQPQHF. The CDR3, as DNA: TGTGCCAGCAGTGAAATGGGGGGGCATCAGCCCCAGCATTTT.

This chain uses TRBV13 with TRBJ1-2, with 10 bases identical to TRBD1. Looked up from germline, CDR1 is PRHDT and CDR2 is FYEKMQ (reference sequence). Unmatched junction bases numbered 10, after V lost 4 bases and J lost 8 bases. This CDR3 spans 15 amino acids. CDR3 bases: TGTGCCAGCAGCTCCGGGACAGGGGAGGGGAAAGGCTACACCTTC. This encodes CASSSGTGEGKGYTF.

The chain carries TRBV7-6 and TRBJ1-2; no reliable D call. The CDR3 is made up of 13 amino acids. The germline gives CDR1 SGHVS, CDR2 FNYEAQ. Trimming removed 4 bases at V and 2 bases at J, with 8 bases between. For the CDR3, the DNA is TGTGCCAGCAGCTCCTACGTAAACTATGGCTACACCTTC. Protein product: CASSSYVNYGYTF.

The chain is built from TRBV10-2 and TRBJ1-2, with 8 bases matching TRBD1. The ends lost 2 bases at V and 7 bases at J; junction bases unmatched: 6. The CDR3 runs 14 residues. CDR1 is WSHSY, CDR2 SAAADI, per germline. This CDR3 is CASSEAGGRAGYTF. The CDR3 DNA reads as TGCGCCAGCAGTGAGGCAGGGGGCAGGGCTGGCTACACCTTC.

The chain carries TRBV6-5 and TRBJ1-1; D not certain. Looked up from germline, CDR1 is MNHEY and CDR2 is SVGAGI. CDR3 length: 10 amino acids. Trimming shortened V by 10 bases and J by 11 bases, and 14 bases separated the two germline ends. As DNA, the CDR3 is TGTGCCACCGAGCTGGGAGGTGCTTTCTTT. Translated: CATELGGAFF.

This chain connects TRBV6-2 or TRBV6-3 to TRBJ1-1, with TRBD1 as a possible D gene (5 bases). Germline CDR1 MNHEY, CDR2 SVGEGT. Trimming took 2 bases from V and 2 from J, leaving 9 bases between them. This CDR3 region has 14 residues. Here the CDR3 reads CASSYAGINTEAFF. DNA for the CDR3: TGTGCCAGCAGTTACGCAGGGATAAACACTGAAGCTTTCTTT.

The CDR3 DNA reads as TGCGCCAGCAGTCTGGCTAGCGGGCGAGAGACCCAGTACTTC. This gives the protein CASSLASGRETQYF. V usage is TRBV5-1 and J usage is TRBJ2-5; 8 nucleotides agree with TRBD2. V was clipped by 5 bases and J by 4 bases; unmatched bases: 7. The CDR3 runs 14 residues. In germline, CDR1 is SGHRS, CDR2 YFSETQ.

The chain carries TRBV19 and TRBJ2-5; D may be TRBD2 (7 bases). This CDR3 is built from 19 residues. Trimming removed 5 bases at V and 0 bases at J, with 25 bases between. CDR1 LNHDA and CDR2 SQIVND come from the germline V gene (reference sequence). The CDR3 loop is CASSWGGSGALSYQETQYF. The CDR3 DNA follows: TGTGCCAGTAGTTGGGGGGGATCAGGGGCTCTTTCGTACCAAGAGACCCAGTACTTC.